This T cell receptor beta chain is from a study of spatial heterogeneity in lung cancer. TCRdb reprocessed the 5' RACE reads via MiXCR and lists one record per CDR3 protein. The sample contains about 2,800 distinct CDR3 sequences, more than 10% of which appear only once. Study results and limitations: Counts of expanded alpha and beta TCRs within tumors tracked the tumor nonsynonymous mutation count.

Judged by abundance, this clonotype is medium-sized. Its matching antigen is unknown. This beta chain was picked up by a library intended for alpha chains and is off target, so its count carries little meaning. Described time point: sample taken at primary tumor resection. V lost 9 bases and J 5 bases, leaving 11 bases between the germline ends. The CDR3 has 12 amino acids. V usage is TRBV12-3 or TRBV12-4 and J usage is TRBJ2-1; a weak D match, TRBD2 (7 bases). Source: lung tumor tissue, taken at surgery. The clonotype was recovered from a male donor with early-stage non-small cell lung cancer. The CDR3 coding sequence is TGTGCCAGTGGGAGGGGGGACAATGAGCAGTTCTTC. Its translation: CASGRGDNEQFF.